A selection of T cell receptor beta chains follows, all from one sample in a study of T cell responses to AZD1222 COVID-19 vaccine. Only in-frame clones appear in the TCRdb table, and some are missing; sequencing was by immunoSEQ multiplex PCR. The table shows 150,000 to 200,000 clones, with less than 95% occurring only once. The source was peripheral blood, collected on day 0 of AZD1222 vaccination. All receptors come from an adult in good health. The CDR3 runs from the conserved cysteine through the conserved F or W.

J gene: TRBJ2-6; V gene: TRBV5-8; CDR3 protein: CAISQGSGANVLTF
J gene: TRBJ1-1; V gene: TRBV10-3; CDR3 protein: CAIQEFVNTEAFF
J gene: TRBJ1-5; V gene: TRBV6-1; CDR3 protein: CASSESLVGFQPQHF
J gene: TRBJ2-2; V gene: TRBV5-1; CDR3 protein: CASSPGQGAGELFF
J gene: TRBJ1-2; V gene: TRBV6-1; CDR3 protein: CASSEGSRIGGYGYTF
J gene: TRBJ2-2; V gene: TRBV4-2; CDR3 protein: CASSQDRGEGRGGELFF
J gene: TRBJ1-1; V gene: TRBV7-3; CDR3 protein: CASSLTGGVMTEAFF
J gene: TRBJ1-1; V gene: TRBV28; CDR3 protein: CASSSSPMEAFF
J gene: TRBJ2-7; V gene: TRBV18; CDR3 protein: CASSLRDFSYEQYF
J gene: TRBJ1-4; V gene: TRBV7-9; CDR3 protein: CASSLSPPNEKLFF
J gene: TRBJ2-3; V gene: TRBV25-1; CDR3 protein: CASSGLATTDTQYF
J gene: TRBJ1-1; V gene: TRBV28; CDR3 protein: CASSKGQNTEAFF
J gene: TRBJ1-5; V gene: TRBV7-9; CDR3 protein: CASTSGTAVPQHF
J gene: TRBJ1-2; V gene: TRBV16; CDR3 protein: CASSQSVTGTGSDGYTF
J gene: TRBJ1-1; V gene: TRBV7-2; CDR3 protein: CASRQQGTGQAEAFF
J gene: TRBJ1-1; V gene: TRBV11-3; CDR3 protein: CASSSSRVSGAFF